This T cell receptor (beta chain) was identified in a study of blood T cell repertoires in COVID-19. The CDR3 consists of 15 residues. Trimming removed 5 bases at V and 6 bases at J, with 14 bases between. CDR1 and CDR2 from the germline V gene are SGHTA and FQGNSA. Sequencing used immunoSEQ multiplex PCR; TCRdb keeps in-frame clones, though not all of them. The data contain 270,000 or so clones, 82% of them seen just once; the ten biggest clones take up less than 4%. The chain is built from TRBV7-2 and TRBJ1-6, with TRBD1 as a possible D gene (5 bases). Material for sequencing was peripheral blood. The clonotype originates from a woman aged 18-30 years with acute or convalescent COVID-19. In DNA, the CDR3 is TGTGCCAGCAGCCCAAGTAGGGGTTCTAATTCACCCCTCCACTTT. Its translation is CASSPSRGSNSPLHF.